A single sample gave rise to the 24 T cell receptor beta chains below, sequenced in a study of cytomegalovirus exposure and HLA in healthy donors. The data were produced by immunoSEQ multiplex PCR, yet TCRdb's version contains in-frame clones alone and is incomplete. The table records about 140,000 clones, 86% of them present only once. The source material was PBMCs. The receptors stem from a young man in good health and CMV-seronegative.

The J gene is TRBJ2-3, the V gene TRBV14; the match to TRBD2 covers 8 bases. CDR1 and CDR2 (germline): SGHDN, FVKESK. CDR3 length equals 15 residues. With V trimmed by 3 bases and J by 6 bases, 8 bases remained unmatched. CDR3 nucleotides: TGTGCCAGCAGCCAGGCTATTAGCGGGACTGATACGCAGTATTTT. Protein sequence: CASSQAISGTDTQYF.

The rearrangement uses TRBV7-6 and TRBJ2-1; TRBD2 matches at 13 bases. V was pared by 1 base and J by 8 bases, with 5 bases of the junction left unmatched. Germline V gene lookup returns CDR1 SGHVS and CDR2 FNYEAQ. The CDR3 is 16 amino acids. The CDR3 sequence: CASSLETSGRVDEQFF. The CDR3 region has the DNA TGTGCCAGCAGCTTAGAAACTAGCGGGAGGGTGGATGAGCAGTTCTTC.

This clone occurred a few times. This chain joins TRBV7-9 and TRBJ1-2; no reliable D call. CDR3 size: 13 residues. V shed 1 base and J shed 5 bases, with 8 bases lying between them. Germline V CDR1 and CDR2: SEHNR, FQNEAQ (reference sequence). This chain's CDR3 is CASSLDTLYGYTF. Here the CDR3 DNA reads TGTGCCAGCAGCTTAGATACTCTTTATGGCTACACCTTC.

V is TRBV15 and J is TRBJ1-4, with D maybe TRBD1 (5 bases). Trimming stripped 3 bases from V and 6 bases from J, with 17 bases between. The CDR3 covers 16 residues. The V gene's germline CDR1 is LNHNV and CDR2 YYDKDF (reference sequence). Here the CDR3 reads CATSRGRGSGDEKLFF. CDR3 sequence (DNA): TGTGCCACCAGCAGGGGAAGAGGGTCGGGGGATGAAAAACTGTTTTTT. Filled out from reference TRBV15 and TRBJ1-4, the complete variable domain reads DAMVIQNPRYQVTQFGKPVTLSCSQTLNHNVMYWYQQKSSQAPKLLFHYYDKDFNNEADTPDNFQSRRPNTSFCFLDIRSPGLGDTAMYLCATSRGRGSGDEKLFFGSGTQLSVL.

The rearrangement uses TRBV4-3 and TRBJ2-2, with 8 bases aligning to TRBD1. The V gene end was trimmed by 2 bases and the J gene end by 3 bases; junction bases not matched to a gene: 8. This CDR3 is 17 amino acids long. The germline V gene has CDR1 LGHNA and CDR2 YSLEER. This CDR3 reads CASSQKGQGAYTGELFF. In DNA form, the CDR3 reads TGCGCCAGCAGCCAAAAAGGGCAGGGGGCGTACACCGGGGAGCTGTTTTTT.

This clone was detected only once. The CDR3 DNA reads as TGTGCCAGCAGCAGGGACAGATCCCAGTTCTTC. As protein: CASSRDRSQFF. V gene TRBV7-9 combines with J gene TRBJ2-1, with 7 bases that match TRBD1. The CDR3 spans 11 residues. Germline trimming cut 5 bases from V and 13 bases from J; bases unmatched to any gene: 5. The germline V gene has CDR1 SEHNR and CDR2 FQNEAQ (reference sequence).

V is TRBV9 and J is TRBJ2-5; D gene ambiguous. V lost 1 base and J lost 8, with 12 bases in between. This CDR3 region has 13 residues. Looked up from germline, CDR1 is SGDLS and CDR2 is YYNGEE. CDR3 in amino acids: CASSVSPQNTQYF. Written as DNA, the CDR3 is TGTGCCAGCAGCGTATCCCCGCAGAACACCCAGTACTTC.

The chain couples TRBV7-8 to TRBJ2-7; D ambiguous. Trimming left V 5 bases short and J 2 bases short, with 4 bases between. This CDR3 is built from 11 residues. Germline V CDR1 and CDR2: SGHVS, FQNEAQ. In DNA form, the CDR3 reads TGTGCCAGCAGCCCCGCCTACGAGCAGTACTTC. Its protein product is CASSPAYEQYF.

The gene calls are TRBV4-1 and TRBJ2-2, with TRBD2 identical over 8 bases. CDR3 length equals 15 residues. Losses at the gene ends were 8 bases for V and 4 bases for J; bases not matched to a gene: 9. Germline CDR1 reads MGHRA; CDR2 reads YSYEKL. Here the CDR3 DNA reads TGCGCCAGCCGGTTTAGCCGGGGGGGCACCGGGGAGCTGTTTTTT. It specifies CASRFSRGGTGELFF.

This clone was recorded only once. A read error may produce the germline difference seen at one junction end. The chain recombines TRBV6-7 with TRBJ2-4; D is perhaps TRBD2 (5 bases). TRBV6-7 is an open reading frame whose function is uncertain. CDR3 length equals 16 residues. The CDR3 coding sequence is TGTGCCAGCCTACAAACCCGACTTCTAGCCAAAAGCATTCAGTACTTC. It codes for CASLQTRLLAKSIQYF.

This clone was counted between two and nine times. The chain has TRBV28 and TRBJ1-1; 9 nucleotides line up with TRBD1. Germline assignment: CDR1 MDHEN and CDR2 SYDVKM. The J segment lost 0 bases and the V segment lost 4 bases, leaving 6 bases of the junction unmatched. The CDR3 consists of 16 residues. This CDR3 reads CASSSIRDRVNTEAFF. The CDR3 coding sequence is TGTGCCAGCAGTTCCATCCGGGACAGGGTGAACACTGAAGCTTTCTTT.

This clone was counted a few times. The CDR3, as DNA: TGTGCCAGCAGCGTAGACAGGGGAGTTAATTCACCCCTCCACTTT. Protein sequence: CASSVDRGVNSPLHF. This chain connects TRBV9 to TRBJ1-6; 7 nucleotides match TRBD1. Losses at the gene ends were 0 bases for V and 6 bases for J; bases not matched to a gene: 3. Germline assignment: CDR1 SGDLS and CDR2 YYNGEE. CDR3 length: 15 residues. Full variable domain (outside the CDR3, taken from reference TRBV9 and TRBJ1-6): DSGVTQTPKHLITATGQRVTLRCSPRSGDLSVYWYQQSLDQGLQFLIQYYNGEERAKGNILERFSAQQFPDLHSELNLSSLELGDSALYFCASSVDRGVNSPLHFGNGTRLTVT.

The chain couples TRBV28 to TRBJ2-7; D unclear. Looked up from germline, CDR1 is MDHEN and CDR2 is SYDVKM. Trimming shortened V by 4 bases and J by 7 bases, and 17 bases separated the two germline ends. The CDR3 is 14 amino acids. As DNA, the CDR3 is TGTGCCAGCAGTTCCCCCGGCGGATATAGGGAGCAGTACTTC. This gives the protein CASSSPGGYREQYF.

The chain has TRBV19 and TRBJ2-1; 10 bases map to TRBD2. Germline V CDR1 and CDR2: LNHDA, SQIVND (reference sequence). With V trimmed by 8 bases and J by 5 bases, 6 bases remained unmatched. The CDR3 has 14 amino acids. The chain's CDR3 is CASGTSGINNEQFF. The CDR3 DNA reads TGTGCCAGTGGTACTAGCGGGATCAACAATGAGCAGTTCTTC.

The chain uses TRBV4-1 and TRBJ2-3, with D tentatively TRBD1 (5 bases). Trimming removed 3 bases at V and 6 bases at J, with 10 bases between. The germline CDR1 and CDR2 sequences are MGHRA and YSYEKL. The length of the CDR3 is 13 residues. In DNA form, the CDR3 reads TGCGCCAGCAGCCACAGGGTATGGGATACGCAGTATTTT. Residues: CASSHRVWDTQYF.

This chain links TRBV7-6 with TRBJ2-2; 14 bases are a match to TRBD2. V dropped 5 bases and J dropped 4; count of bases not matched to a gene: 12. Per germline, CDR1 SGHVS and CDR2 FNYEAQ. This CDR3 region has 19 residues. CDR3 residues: CASSPARLAGGPGTGELFF. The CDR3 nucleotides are TGTGCCAGCAGCCCCGCCCGACTAGCGGGAGGGCCAGGCACCGGGGAGCTGTTTTTT.

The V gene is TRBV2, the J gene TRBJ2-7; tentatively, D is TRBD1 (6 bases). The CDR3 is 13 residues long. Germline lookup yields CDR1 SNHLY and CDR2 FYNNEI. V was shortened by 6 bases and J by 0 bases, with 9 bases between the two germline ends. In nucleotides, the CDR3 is TGTGCCAGCAGGGTGGACAGCTCCTACGAGCAGTACTTC. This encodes CASRVDSSYEQYF.

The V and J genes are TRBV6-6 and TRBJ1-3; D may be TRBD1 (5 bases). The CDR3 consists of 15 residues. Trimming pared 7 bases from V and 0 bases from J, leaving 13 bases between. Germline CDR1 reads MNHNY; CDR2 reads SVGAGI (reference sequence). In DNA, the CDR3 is TGTGCCAGCACTTCAGGGTCCTACTCTGGAAACACCATATATTTT. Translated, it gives CASTSGSYSGNTIYF.

CDR3 region: CASSQGFTDTQYF. The CDR3, as DNA: TGCGCCAGCAGCCAGGGATTCACAGATACGCAGTATTTT. The chain recombines TRBV5-1 with TRBJ2-3; possibly TRBD1 for D (5 bases). The CDR3 has 13 residues. V lost 4 bases to trimming and J lost 2 bases, with 8 bases between them. Germline loops: CDR1 SGHRS, CDR2 YFSETQ.

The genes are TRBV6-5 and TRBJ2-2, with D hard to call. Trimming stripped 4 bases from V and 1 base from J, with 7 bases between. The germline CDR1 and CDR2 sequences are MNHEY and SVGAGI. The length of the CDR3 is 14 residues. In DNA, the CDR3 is TGTGCCAGCAGTTTGTCAGTGAACACCGGGGAGCTGTTTTTT. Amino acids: CASSLSVNTGELFF.

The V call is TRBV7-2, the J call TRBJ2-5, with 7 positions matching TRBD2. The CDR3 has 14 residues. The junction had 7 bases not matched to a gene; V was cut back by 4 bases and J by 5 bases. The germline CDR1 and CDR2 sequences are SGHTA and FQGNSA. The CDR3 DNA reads TGTGCCAGCAGCTACAATCAGGGAGGGGAGACCCAGTACTTC. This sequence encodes CASSYNQGGETQYF. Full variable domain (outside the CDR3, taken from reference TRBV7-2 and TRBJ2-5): GAGVSQSPSNKVTEKGKDVELRCDPISGHTALYWYRQSLGQGLEFLIYFQGNSAPDKSGLPSDRFSAERTGGSVSTLTIQRTQQEDSAVYLCASSYNQGGETQYFGPGTRLLVL.

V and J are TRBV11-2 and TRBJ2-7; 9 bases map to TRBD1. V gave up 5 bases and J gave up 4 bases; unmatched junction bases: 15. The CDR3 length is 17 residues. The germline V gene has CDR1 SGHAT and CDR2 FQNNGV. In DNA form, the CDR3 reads TGTGCCAGCAGCCTTAGCCGGACAGGGGCCTTACTTTACGAGCAGTACTTC. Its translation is CASSLSRTGALLYEQYF.

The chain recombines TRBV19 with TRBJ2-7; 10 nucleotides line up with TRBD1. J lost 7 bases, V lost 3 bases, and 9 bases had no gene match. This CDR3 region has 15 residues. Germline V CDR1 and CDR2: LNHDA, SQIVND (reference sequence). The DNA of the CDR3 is TGTGCCAGTAGTATCACTGGGACAGGGGTGGTTGAGCAGTACTTC. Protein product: CASSITGTGVVEQYF.

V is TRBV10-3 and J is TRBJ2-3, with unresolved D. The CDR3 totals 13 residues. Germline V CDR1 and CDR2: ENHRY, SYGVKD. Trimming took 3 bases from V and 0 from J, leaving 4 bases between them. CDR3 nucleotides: TGTGCCATCAGTGACAGTAGCACAGATACGCAGTATTTT. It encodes CAISDSSTDTQYF.